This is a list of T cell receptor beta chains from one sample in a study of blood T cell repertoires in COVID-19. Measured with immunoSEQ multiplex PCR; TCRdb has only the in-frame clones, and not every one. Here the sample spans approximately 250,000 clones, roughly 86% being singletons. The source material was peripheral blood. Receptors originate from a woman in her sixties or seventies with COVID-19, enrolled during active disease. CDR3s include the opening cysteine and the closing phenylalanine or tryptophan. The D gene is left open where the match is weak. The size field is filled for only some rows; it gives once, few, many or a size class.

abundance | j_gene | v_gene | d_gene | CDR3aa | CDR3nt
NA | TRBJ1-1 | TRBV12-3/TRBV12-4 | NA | CATSSTGTEAFF | TGTGCCACTTCTTCGACGGGAACTGAAGCTTTCTTT
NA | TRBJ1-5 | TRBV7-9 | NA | CASSSDTNSNQPQHF | TGTGCCAGCAGCTCGGACACTAATAGCAATCAGCCCCAGCATTTT
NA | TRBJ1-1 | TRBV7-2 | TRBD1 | CASSLQGTTEAFF | TGTGCCAGCAGTTTACAGGGGACCACTGAAGCTTTCTTT
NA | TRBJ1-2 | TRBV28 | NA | CASSPRRGSGYTF | TGTGCCAGCAGTCCCCGGCGGGGGTCTGGCTACACCTTC
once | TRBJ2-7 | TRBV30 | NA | CASPRGGLPYEQYF | TGTGCCTCCCCCCGTGGGGGGTTACCCTACGAGCAGTACTTC
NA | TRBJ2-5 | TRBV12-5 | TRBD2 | CASAPSGPAGIETQYF | TGTGCTAGTGCGCCGAGTGGTCCAGCGGGAATCGAGACCCAGTACTTC
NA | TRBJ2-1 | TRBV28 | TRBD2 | CASSPASGYYNEQFF | TGTGCCAGCAGTCCCGCTAGCGGGTACTACAATGAGCAGTTCTTC
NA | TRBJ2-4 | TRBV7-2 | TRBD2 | CASSLSGRAFDIQYF | TGTGCCAGCAGCTTAAGCGGGAGGGCCTTTGACATTCAGTACTTC
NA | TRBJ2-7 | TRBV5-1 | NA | CASSLGAGSYEQYF | TGCGCCAGCAGCTTGGGGGCGGGGAGCTACGAGCAGTACTTC
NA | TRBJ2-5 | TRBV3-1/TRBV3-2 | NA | CASSQGGRLETQYF | TGTGCCAGCAGCCAGGGGGGGCGCCTGGAGACCCAGTACTTC
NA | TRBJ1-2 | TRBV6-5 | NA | CASSRRVFDYGYTF | TGTGCCAGCAGTCGCAGGGTTTTCGACTATGGCTACACCTTC
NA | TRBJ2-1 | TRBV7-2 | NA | CASSRYNEQFF | TGTGCCAGCAGCCGGTACAATGAGCAGTTCTTC